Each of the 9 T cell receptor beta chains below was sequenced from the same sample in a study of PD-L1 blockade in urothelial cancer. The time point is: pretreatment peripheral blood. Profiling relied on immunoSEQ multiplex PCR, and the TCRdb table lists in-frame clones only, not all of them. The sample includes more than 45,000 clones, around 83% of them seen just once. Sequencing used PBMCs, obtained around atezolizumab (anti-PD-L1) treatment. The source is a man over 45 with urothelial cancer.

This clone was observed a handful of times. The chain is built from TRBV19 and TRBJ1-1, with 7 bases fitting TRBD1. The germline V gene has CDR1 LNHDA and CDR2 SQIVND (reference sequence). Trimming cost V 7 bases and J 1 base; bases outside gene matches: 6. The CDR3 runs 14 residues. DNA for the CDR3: TGTGCCAGTAACGCTCAGGGGGGGAACACTGAAGCTTTCTTT. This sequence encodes CASNAQGGNTEAFF.

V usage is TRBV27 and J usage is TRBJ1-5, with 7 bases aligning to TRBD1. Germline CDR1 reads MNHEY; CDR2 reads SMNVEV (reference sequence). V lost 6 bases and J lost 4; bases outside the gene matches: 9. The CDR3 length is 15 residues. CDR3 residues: CASRGGTVGNQPQHF. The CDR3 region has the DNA TGTGCCAGCAGGGGCGGGACAGTTGGAAATCAGCCCCAGCATTTT.

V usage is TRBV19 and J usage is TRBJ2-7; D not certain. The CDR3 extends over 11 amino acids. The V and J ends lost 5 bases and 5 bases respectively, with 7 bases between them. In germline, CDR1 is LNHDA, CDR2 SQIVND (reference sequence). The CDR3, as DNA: TGTGCCAGTAGTCTGGGCGACGAGCAGTACTTC. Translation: CASSLGDEQYF.

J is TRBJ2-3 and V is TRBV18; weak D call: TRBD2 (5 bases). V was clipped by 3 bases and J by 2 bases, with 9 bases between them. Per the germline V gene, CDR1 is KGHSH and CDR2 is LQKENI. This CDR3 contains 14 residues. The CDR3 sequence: CASSPDYLTDTQYF. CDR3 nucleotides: TGTGCCAGCTCACCTGACTACCTCACAGATACGCAGTATTTT.

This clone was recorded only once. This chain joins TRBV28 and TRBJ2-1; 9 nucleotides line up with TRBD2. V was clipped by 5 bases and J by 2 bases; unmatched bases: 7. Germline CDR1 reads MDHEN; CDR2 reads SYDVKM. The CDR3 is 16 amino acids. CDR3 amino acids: CASSNPRGGTYNEQFF. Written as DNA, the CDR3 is TGTGCCAGCAGTAACCCGCGGGGGGGCACCTACAATGAGCAGTTCTTC.

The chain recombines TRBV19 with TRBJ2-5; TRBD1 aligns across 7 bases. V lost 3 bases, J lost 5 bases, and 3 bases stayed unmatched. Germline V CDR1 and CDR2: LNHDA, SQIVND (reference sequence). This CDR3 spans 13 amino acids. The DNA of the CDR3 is TGTGCCAGTAGTATTAACAGGGGCGAGACCCAGTACTTC. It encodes CASSINRGETQYF.

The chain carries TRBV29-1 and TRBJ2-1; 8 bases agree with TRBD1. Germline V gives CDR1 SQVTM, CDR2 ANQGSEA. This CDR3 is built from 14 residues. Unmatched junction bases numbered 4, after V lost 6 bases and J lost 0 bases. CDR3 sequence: CSVAGTGSYNEQFF. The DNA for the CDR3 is TGCAGCGTCGCCGGGACAGGCTCCTACAATGAGCAGTTCTTC.

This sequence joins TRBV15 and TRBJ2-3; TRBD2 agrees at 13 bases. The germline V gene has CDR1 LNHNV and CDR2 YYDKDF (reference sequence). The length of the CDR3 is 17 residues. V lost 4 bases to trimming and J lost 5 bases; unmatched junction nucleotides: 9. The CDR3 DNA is TGTGCCACCAGCAAGACACTAGCGGGGGGGCATGAAGATACGCAGTATTTT. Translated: CATSKTLAGGHEDTQYF.

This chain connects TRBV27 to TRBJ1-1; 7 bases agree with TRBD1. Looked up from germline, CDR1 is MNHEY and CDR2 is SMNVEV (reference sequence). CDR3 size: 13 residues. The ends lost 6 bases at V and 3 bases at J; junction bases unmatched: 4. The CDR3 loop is CASSKGADTEAFF. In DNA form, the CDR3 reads TGTGCCAGCAGCAAGGGGGCCGACACTGAAGCTTTCTTT.